Listed below are T cell receptor beta chains from one sample, sequenced in a study of beta chain features in type 1 diabetes. Here immunoSEQ multiplex PCR was the method, and the copy in TCRdb shows in-frame clones only, minus some. The table has around 300,000 clones, 8% seen once; the top ten hold 1%. Sequencing was carried out using central memory CD4+ T cells from blood. Receptor source: a woman between 18 and 30 years old in good health. Each CDR3 is given without its conserved first and last residue.

cdr3_length: 14; v_call: TRBV28; j_call: TRBJ1-4; cdr3_aa: ASSLSTGLSNEKLF
cdr3_length: 12; v_call: TRBV9; j_call: TRBJ1-5; cdr3_aa: ASSVAGGSQPQH
cdr3_length: 11; v_call: TRBV7-9; j_call: TRBJ2-3; cdr3_aa: ASSLTSGDTQY
cdr3_length: 12; v_call: TRBV30; j_call: TRBJ2-1; cdr3_aa: AWEGRALYNEQF
cdr3_length: 13; v_call: TRBV7-7; j_call: TRBJ2-5; cdr3_aa: ASSATSGTQGTQY
cdr3_length: 11; v_call: TRBV15; j_call: TRBJ2-7; cdr3_aa: ATSRTASYEQY
cdr3_length: 14; v_call: TRBV27; j_call: TRBJ1-1; cdr3_aa: ASRTIRTGVLTEAF
cdr3_length: 12; v_call: TRBV6-1; j_call: TRBJ2-7; cdr3_aa: ASSRTSSSYEQY
cdr3_length: 13; v_call: TRBV4-2; j_call: TRBJ2-3; cdr3_aa: ASSQASGGTDTQY
cdr3_length: 11; v_call: TRBV19; j_call: TRBJ1-2; cdr3_aa: ASSPGTGYGYT
cdr3_length: 12; v_call: TRBV7-2; j_call: TRBJ2-5; cdr3_aa: ASSHGRDQETQY
cdr3_length: 13; v_call: TRBV5-1; j_call: TRBJ2-1; cdr3_aa: ASSLGTGAYNEQF
cdr3_length: 13; v_call: TRBV7-3; j_call: TRBJ2-5; cdr3_aa: ASSPGILVSETQY
cdr3_length: 13; v_call: TRBV7-2; j_call: TRBJ2-7; cdr3_aa: ASSTLPSGSYEQY
cdr3_length: 14; v_call: TRBV7-3; j_call: TRBJ1-2; cdr3_aa: ASRGQGGATNYGYT
cdr3_length: 12; v_call: TRBV29-1; j_call: TRBJ1-2; cdr3_aa: SVEEGLGASGYT
cdr3_length: 12; v_call: TRBV11-2; j_call: TRBJ2-3; cdr3_aa: ASSPPWSTDTQY
cdr3_length: 10; v_call: TRBV18; j_call: TRBJ2-1; cdr3_aa: ASSGLGNEQF
cdr3_length: 13; v_call: TRBV6-5; j_call: TRBJ1-1; cdr3_aa: ASRPAGRANTEAF
cdr3_length: 11; v_call: TRBV28; j_call: TRBJ1-2; cdr3_aa: ASSSGQYYGYT
cdr3_length: 9; v_call: TRBV28; j_call: TRBJ1-1; cdr3_aa: ASSSTPEPF
cdr3_length: 13; v_call: TRBV29-1; j_call: TRBJ1-2; cdr3_aa: SVLQVLGGRSGYT
cdr3_length: 12; v_call: TRBV9; j_call: TRBJ1-1; cdr3_aa: ASSVRDRGTEAF
cdr3_length: 11; v_call: TRBV11-3; j_call: TRBJ2-5; cdr3_aa: ASSLDKGKTQY
cdr3_length: 12; v_call: TRBV7-6; j_call: TRBJ2-5; cdr3_aa: ASSLHGRQETQY
cdr3_length: 10; v_call: TRBV6-5; j_call: TRBJ1-2; cdr3_aa: ASSSPQGDGT
cdr3_length: 13; v_call: TRBV28; j_call: TRBJ2-3; cdr3_aa: ASSLFRTGTDTQY
cdr3_length: 10; v_call: TRBV7-8; j_call: TRBJ1-6; cdr3_aa: ASSLEGSPLH
cdr3_length: 11; v_call: TRBV2; j_call: TRBJ1-2; cdr3_aa: ASSELLNYGYT
cdr3_length: 13; v_call: TRBV7-3; j_call: TRBJ2-6; cdr3_aa: ASSSPGAGGNVLT
cdr3_length: 11; v_call: TRBV7-3; j_call: TRBJ1-2; cdr3_aa: ASSLYGDPNRT
cdr3_length: 12; v_call: TRBV7-2; j_call: TRBJ2-1; cdr3_aa: ASSRDTRDDEQF
cdr3_length: 14; v_call: TRBV6-5; j_call: TRBJ1-1; cdr3_aa: ASSYSRGEGITEAF
cdr3_length: 14; v_call: TRBV18; j_call: TRBJ1-5; cdr3_aa: ASSPAGGRSNQPQH
cdr3_length: 13; v_call: TRBV2; j_call: TRBJ2-1; cdr3_aa: ASSGTALTDYEQF
cdr3_length: 12; v_call: TRBV18; j_call: TRBJ1-2; cdr3_aa: ASSPRDTNYGYT
cdr3_length: 13; v_call: TRBV9; j_call: TRBJ2-7; cdr3_aa: ASSPTRQGAPEQY
cdr3_length: 13; v_call: TRBV4-3; j_call: TRBJ2-3; cdr3_aa: ASSQVYRGLDTQY
cdr3_length: 12; v_call: TRBV6-6; j_call: TRBJ1-1; cdr3_aa: ASGKTGVNTEAF
cdr3_length: 13; v_call: TRBV19; j_call: TRBJ1-1; cdr3_aa: ASSIGATVNTEAF
cdr3_length: 13; v_call: TRBV10-3; j_call: TRBJ2-3; cdr3_aa: AIGVRTKGTDTQY
cdr3_length: 13; v_call: TRBV4-1; j_call: TRBJ1-2; cdr3_aa: ASSQVGDRGYGYT
cdr3_length: 13; v_call: TRBV6-1; j_call: TRBJ1-1; cdr3_aa: ASSGSGSLNTEAF
cdr3_length: 17; v_call: TRBV7-9; j_call: TRBJ2-2; cdr3_aa: ASSPDWGTGASNTGELF
cdr3_length: 12; v_call: TRBV7-9; j_call: TRBJ2-7; cdr3_aa: ASSISGRAGEQY
cdr3_length: 11; v_call: TRBV29-1; j_call: TRBJ1-3; cdr3_aa: SVDPVSGNTIY
cdr3_length: 9; v_call: TRBV20-1; j_call: TRBJ2-1; cdr3_aa: SAQQVGEQF